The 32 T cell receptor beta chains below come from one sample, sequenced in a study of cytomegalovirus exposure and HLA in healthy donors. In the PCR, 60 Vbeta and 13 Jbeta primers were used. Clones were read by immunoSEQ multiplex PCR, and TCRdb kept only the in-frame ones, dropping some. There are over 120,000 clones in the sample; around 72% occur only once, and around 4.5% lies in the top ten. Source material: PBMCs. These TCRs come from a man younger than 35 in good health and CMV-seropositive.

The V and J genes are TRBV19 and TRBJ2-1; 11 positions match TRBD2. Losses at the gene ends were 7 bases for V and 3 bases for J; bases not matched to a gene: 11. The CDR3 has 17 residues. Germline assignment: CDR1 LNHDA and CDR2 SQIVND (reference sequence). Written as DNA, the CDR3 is TGTGCCAGTACCCCTCACACTAGCGGGGGAAACTACAATGAGCAGTTCTTC. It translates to CASTPHTSGGNYNEQFF.

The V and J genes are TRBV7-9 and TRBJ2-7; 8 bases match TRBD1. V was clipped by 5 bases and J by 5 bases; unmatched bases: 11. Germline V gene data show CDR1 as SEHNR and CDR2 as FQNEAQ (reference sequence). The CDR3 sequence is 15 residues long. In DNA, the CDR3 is TGTGCCAGCAGCGAATGGGGGACAGGTTCCGACGAGCAGTACTTC. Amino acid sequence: CASSEWGTGSDEQYF.

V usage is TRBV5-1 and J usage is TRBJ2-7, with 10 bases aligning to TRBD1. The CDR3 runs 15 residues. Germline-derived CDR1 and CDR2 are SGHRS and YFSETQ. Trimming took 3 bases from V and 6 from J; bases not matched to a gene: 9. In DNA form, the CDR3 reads TGCGCCAGCAGCTCAACGGGACAGGGGATCCCCGAGCAGTACTTC. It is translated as CASSSTGQGIPEQYF.

The CDR3 here is CASSETGQGANTIYF. CDR3 in DNA: TGCGCCAGCAGTGAAACGGGACAGGGTGCGAACACCATATATTTT. The V call is TRBV10-1, the J call TRBJ1-3; 9 bases agree with TRBD1. Germline V gene sequence: CDR1 WNHNN, CDR2 SYGVQD (reference sequence). The CDR3 totals 15 residues. J was trimmed by 7 bases and V by 3 bases; bases with no gene match: 7.

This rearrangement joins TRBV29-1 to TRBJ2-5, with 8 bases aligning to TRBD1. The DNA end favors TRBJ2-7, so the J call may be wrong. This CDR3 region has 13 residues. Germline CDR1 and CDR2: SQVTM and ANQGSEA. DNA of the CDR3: TGCAGCGTCACCGACAGGGGCTCCTACGAGCAGTACTTC. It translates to CSVTDRGSYEQYF.

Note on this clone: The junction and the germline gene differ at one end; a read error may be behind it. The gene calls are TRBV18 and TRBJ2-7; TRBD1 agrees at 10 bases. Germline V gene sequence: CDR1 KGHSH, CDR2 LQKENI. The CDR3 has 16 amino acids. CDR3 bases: TGTGCCAGCTCCCCACCTCCGGGACAGGGGTCCTACGAGCAGTACTTC. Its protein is CASSPPPGQGSYEQYF.

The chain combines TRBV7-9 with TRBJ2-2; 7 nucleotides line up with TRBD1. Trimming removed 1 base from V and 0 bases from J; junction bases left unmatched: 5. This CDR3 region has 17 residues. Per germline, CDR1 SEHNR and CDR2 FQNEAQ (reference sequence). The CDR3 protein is CASSLGPGTANTGELFF. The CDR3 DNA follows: TGTGCCAGCAGCTTAGGGCCGGGGACAGCGAACACCGGGGAGCTGTTTTTT. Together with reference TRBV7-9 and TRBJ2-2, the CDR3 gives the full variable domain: DTGVSQNPRHKITKRGQNVTFRCDPISEHNRLYWYRQTLGQGPEFLTYFQNEAQLEKSRLLSDRFSAERPKGSFSTLEIQRTEQGDSAMYLCASSLGPGTANTGELFFGEGSRLTVL.

The CDR3 is CASSPGQGPKFF. The DNA for the CDR3 is TGTGCCAGCAGCCCGGGACAGGGACCGAAGTTCTTC. The V and J genes are TRBV5-4 and TRBJ2-1; 9 bases line up with TRBD1. Trimming at V came to 4 bases and at J to 14 bases, leaving 7 bases not matched to a gene. The CDR3 extends over 12 amino acids. The germline V gene has CDR1 SGHNT and CDR2 YYREEE (reference sequence).

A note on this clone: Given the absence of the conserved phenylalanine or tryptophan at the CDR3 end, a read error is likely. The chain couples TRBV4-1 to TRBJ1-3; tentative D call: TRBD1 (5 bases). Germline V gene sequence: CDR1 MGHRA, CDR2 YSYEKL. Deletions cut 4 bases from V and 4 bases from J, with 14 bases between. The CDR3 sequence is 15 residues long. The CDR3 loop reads CASSPITGFGNTIYV. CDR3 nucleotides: TGCGCCAGCAGCCCAATCACAGGTTTCGGAAACACCATATATGTT.

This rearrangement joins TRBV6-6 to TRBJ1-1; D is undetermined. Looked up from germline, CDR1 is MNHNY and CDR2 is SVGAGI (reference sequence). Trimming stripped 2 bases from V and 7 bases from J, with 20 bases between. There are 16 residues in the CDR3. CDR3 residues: CASSYDARVLGGEAFF. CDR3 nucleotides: TGTGCCAGCAGTTACGACGCCCGGGTGCTGGGAGGTGAAGCTTTCTTT.

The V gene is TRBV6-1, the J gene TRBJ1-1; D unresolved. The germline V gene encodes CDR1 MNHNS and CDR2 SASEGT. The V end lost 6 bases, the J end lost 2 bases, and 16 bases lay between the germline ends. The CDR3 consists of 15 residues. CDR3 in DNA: TGTGCCAGCAGCCTCGGGAGGTCAGCTAACACTGAAGCTTTCTTT. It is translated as CASSLGRSANTEAFF.

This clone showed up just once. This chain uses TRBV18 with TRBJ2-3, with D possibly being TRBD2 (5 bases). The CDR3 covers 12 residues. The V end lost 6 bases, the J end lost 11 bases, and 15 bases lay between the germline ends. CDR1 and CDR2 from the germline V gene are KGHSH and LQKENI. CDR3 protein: CASSREGAEQYF. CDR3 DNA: TGTGCCAGCTCCCGGGAAGGAGCCGAGCAGTATTTT.

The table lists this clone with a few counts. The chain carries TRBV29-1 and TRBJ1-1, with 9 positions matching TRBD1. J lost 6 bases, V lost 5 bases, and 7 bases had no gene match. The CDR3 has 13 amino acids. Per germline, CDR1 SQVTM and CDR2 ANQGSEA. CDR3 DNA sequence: TGCAGCGTTAACAGGGGGCGCACGGCTGAAGCTTTCTTT. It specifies CSVNRGRTAEAFF.

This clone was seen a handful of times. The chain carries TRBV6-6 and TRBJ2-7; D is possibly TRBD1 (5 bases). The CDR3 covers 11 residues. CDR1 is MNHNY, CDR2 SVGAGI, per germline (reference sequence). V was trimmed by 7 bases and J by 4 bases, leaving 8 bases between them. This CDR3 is CASTQGYEQYF. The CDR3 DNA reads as TGTGCCAGCACTCAGGGATACGAGCAGTACTTC.

The CDR3 sequence: CASSLTQNPYNEQFF. The CDR3 DNA sequence: TGTGCCAGCAGCTTGACACAGAACCCCTACAATGAGCAGTTCTTC. This chain connects TRBV7-2 to TRBJ2-1; D remains unclear. The CDR3 contains 15 residues. Germline-derived CDR1 and CDR2 are SGHTA and FQGNSA. The ends were cut back, 3 bases at V and 2 bases at J, with 11 bases in the middle.

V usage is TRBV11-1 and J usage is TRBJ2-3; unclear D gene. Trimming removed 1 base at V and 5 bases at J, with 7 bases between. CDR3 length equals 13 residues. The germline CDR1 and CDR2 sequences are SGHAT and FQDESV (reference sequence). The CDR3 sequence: CASSLVFGDTQYF. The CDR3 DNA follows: TGTGCCAGCAGCTTAGTTTTCGGAGATACGCAGTATTTT.

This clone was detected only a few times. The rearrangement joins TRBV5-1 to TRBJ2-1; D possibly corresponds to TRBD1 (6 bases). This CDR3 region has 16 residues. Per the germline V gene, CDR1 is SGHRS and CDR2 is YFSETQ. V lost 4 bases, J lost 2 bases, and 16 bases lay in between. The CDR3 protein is CASSDRQAPAYNEQFF. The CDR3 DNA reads TGCGCCAGCAGCGACAGACAGGCTCCAGCCTACAATGAGCAGTTCTTC.

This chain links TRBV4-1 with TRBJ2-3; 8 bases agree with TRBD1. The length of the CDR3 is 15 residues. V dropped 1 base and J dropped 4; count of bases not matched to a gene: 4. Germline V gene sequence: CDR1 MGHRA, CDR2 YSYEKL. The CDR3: CASSQGRGLSDTQYF. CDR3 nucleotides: TGCGCCAGCAGCCAAGGCAGGGGGCTATCAGATACGCAGTATTTT.

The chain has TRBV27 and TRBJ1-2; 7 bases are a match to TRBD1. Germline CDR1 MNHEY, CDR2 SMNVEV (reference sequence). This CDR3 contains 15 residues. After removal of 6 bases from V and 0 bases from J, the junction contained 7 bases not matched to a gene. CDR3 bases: TGTGCCAGCAGACCGTCACAGGGGACTAACTATGGCTACACCTTC. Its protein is CASRPSQGTNYGYTF.

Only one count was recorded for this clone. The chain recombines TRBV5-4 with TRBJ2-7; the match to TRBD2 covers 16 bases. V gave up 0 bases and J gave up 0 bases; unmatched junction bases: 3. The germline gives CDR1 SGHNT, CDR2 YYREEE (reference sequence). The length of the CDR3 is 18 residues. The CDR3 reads CASSLAGLAGGSSYEQYF. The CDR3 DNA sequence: TGTGCCAGCAGCTTGGCGGGACTAGCGGGAGGGAGCTCCTACGAGCAGTACTTC.

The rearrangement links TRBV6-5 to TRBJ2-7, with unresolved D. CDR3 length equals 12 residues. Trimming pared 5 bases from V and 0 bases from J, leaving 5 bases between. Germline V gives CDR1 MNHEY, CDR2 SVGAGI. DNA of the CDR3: TGTGCCAGCAGTCTAACCTCCTACGAGCAGTACTTC. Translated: CASSLTSYEQYF.

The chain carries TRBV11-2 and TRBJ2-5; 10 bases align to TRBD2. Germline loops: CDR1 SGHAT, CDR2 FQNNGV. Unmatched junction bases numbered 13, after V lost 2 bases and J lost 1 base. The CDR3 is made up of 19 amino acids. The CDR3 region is CASSLFPIIAGGIQETQYF. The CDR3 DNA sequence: TGTGCCAGCAGCTTATTCCCTATCATAGCGGGGGGAATCCAAGAGACCCAGTACTTC.

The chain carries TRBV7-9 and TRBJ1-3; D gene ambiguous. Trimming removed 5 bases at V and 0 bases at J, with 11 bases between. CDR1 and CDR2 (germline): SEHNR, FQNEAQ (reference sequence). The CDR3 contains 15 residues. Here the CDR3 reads CASSHRTHSGNTIYF. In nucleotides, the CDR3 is TGTGCCAGCAGCCATCGGACTCACTCTGGAAACACCATATATTTT.

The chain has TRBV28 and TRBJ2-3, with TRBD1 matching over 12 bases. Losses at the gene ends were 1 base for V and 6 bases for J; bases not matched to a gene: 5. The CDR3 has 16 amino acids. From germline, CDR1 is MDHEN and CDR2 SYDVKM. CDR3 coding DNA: TGTGCCAGCAGTTTATCGGGACAGGGGGCGCGGGATACGCAGTATTTT. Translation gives CASSLSGQGARDTQYF.

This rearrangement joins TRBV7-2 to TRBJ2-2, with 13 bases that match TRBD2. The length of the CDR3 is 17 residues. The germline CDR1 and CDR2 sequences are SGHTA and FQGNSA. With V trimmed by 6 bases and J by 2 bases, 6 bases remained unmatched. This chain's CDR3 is CASRLTSGRPNTGELFF. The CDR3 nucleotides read TGTGCCAGCAGGTTGACTAGCGGGAGGCCCAACACCGGGGAGCTGTTTTTT.

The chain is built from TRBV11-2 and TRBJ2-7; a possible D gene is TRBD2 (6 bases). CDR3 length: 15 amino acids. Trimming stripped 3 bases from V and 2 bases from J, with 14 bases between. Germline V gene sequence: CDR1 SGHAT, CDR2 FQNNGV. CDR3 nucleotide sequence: TGTGCCAGCAGCTTTAACTTGGGGGGAGCCTACGAGCAGTACTTC. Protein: CASSFNLGGAYEQYF.

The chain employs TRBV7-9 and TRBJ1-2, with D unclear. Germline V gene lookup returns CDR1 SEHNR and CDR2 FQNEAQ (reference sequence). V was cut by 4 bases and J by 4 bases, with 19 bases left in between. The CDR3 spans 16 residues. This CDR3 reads CASSSPGVVDGYGYTF. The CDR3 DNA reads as TGTGCCAGCAGCTCCCCTGGAGTCGTTGATGGCTATGGCTACACCTTC.

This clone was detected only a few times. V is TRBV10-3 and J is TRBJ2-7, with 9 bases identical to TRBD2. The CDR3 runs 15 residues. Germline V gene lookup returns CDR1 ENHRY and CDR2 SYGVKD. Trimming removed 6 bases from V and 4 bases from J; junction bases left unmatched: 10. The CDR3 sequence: CAIRSAGGGLYEQYF. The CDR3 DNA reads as TGTGCCATCAGGTCGGCGGGAGGGGGTCTTTACGAGCAGTACTTC.

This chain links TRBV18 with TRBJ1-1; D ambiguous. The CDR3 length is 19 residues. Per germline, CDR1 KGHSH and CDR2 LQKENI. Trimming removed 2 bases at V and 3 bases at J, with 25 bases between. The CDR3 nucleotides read TGTGCCAGCTCACCAATCGGGTACGGGTTGGATATTTGGGACACTGAAGCTTTCTTT. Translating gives CASSPIGYGLDIWDTEAFF.

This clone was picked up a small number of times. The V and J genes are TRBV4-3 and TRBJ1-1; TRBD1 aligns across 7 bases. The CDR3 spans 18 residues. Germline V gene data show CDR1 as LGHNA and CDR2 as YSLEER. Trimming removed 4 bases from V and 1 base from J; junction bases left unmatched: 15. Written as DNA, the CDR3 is TGCGCCAGCAGCCCCCGGACCGGGACAGATATTACGAACACTGAAGCTTTCTTT. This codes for CASSPRTGTDITNTEAFF.

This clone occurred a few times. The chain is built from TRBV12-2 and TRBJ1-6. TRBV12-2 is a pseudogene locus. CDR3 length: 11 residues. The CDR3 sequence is CASRLVEPRCF. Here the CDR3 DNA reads TGTGCAAGTCGCTTAGTGGAGCCGCGCTGCTTT.

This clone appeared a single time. CDR3 amino acids: CASSQTGGLHETQYF. For the CDR3, the DNA is TGTGCCAGCAGCCAGACAGGCGGGCTTCACGAGACCCAGTACTTC. The chain is built from TRBV4-2 and TRBJ2-5; a possible D gene is TRBD1 (6 bases). The CDR3 is 15 residues long. V lost 3 bases, J lost 5 bases, and 16 bases lay in between. From germline, CDR1 is LGHNA and CDR2 YNFKEQ.